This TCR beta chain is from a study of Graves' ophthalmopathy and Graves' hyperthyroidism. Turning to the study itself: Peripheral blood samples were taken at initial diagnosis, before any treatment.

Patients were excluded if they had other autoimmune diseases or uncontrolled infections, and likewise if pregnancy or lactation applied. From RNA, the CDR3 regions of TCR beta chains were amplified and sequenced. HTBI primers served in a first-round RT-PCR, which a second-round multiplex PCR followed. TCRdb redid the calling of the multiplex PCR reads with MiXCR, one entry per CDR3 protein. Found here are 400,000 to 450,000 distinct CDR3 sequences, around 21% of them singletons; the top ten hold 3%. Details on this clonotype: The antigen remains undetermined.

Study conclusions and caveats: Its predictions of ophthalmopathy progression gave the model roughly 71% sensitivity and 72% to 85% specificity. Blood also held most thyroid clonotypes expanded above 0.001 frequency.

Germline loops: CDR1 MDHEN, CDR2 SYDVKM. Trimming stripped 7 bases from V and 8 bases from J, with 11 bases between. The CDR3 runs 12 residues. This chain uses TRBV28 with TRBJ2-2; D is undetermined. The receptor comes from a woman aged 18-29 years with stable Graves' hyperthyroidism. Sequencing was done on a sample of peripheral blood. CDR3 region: CASTTLVGELFF. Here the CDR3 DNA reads TGTGCCAGCACCACATTGGTAGGGGAGCTGTTTTTT.